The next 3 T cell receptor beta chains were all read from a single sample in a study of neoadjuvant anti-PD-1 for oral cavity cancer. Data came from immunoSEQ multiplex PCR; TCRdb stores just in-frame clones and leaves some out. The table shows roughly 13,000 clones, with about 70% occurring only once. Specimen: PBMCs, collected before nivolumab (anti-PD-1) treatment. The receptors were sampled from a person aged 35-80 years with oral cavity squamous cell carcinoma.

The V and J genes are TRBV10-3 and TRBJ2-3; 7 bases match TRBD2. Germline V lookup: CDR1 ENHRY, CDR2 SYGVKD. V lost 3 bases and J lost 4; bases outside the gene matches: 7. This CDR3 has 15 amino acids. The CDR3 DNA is TGTGCCATCAGTGATGCGACTAGCAACTCAGATACGCAGTATTTT. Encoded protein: CAISDATSNSDTQYF.

CDR3 sequence reads: CASSPGRGNTIYF. In nucleotides, the CDR3 is TGTGCCAGCAGCCCAGGAAGAGGAAACACCATATATTTT. The chain carries TRBV11-2 and TRBJ1-3; no firm D call. This CDR3 has 13 residues. Germline CDR1 reads SGHAT; CDR2 reads FQNNGV. Trimming took off 5 bases at V and 4 bases at J, with 9 bases between the two ends.

As DNA, the CDR3 is TGTGCCAGCAGCTTAGGCACAGGGTCTGATGAAAAACTGTTTTTT. Amino acid sequence: CASSLGTGSDEKLFF. The chain carries TRBV11-2 and TRBJ1-4; D possibly corresponds to TRBD1 (6 bases). The CDR3 length is 15 residues. Trimming cost V 1 base and J 6 bases, with 12 bases left between them. Germline CDR1 SGHAT, CDR2 FQNNGV.